Following are 10 T cell receptor beta chains from one sample sequenced in a study of T cell responses to AZD1222 COVID-19 vaccine. TCRdb's table, derived via immunoSEQ multiplex PCR, lists solely in-frame clones and lacks some. The data show 100,000 to 110,000 clones, 80% to 90% seen once. The starting material was peripheral blood, obtained on day 0 of MenACWY control vaccination. Receptor source: an adult in good health.

V gene TRBV6-2 or TRBV6-3 combines with J gene TRBJ2-7; weak D call: TRBD1 (5 bases). Trimming pared 2 bases from V and 6 bases from J, leaving 17 bases between. The CDR3 contains 15 residues. Looked up from germline, CDR1 is MNHEY and CDR2 is SVGEGT. CDR3 sequence: CASSYRQGITLEQYF. The CDR3 nucleotides read TGTGCCAGCAGTTACAGGCAGGGAATTACCCTCGAGCAGTACTTC.

The chain recombines TRBV6-2 or TRBV6-3 with TRBJ1-3, with D hard to call. The CDR3 totals 11 residues. V was cut by 3 bases and J by 8 bases, with 5 bases left in between. Germline CDR1 is MNHEY and CDR2 is SVGEGT. The CDR3 DNA follows: TGTGCCAGCAGTTATGTGGACACCATATATTTT. Amino acids: CASSYVDTIYF.

The V and J genes are TRBV5-4 and TRBJ1-6; the match to TRBD1 covers 10 bases. Looked up from germline, CDR1 is SGHNT and CDR2 is YYREEE (reference sequence). V lost 4 bases, J lost 8 bases, and 6 bases stayed unmatched. This CDR3 is built from 15 residues. The CDR3 sequence: CASSRFGTGDSPLHF. CDR3 DNA sequence: TGTGCCAGCAGCCGGTTTGGGACAGGGGATTCACCCCTCCACTTT.

The chain is built from TRBV20-1 and TRBJ2-2; tentative D call: TRBD2 (5 bases). The ends were cut back, 3 bases at V and 5 bases at J, with 16 bases in the middle. The CDR3 sequence is 15 residues long. Germline-derived CDR1 and CDR2 are DFQATT and SNEGSKA (reference sequence). Written as DNA, the CDR3 is TGCAGTGCTAGTCACCCTAGTACGGGGACCGGGGAGCTGTTTTTT. This encodes CSASHPSTGTGELFF.

This rearrangement joins TRBV7-2 to TRBJ1-6, with 10 bases that match TRBD1. The germline gives CDR1 SGHTA, CDR2 FQGNSA. V lost 5 bases to trimming and J lost 10 bases; unmatched junction nucleotides: 5. This CDR3 is built from 14 residues. The CDR3 DNA is TGTGCCAGCAGCATGACAGGGGGCGAATCACCCCTCCACTTT. Translated: CASSMTGGESPLHF.

This clone was seen just once. The chain joins TRBV7-8 to TRBJ1-2, with D uncertain. Deletions cut 1 base from V and 4 bases from J, with 22 bases between. The CDR3 spans 18 residues. Germline V lookup: CDR1 SGHVS, CDR2 FQNEAQ. The DNA of the CDR3 is TGTGCCAGCAGCTTAGTAACCCCCTATCAGGCAAAGACCTATGGCTACACCTTC. Translating gives CASSLVTPYQAKTYGYTF.

The chain is built from TRBV28 and TRBJ1-2; weak D call: TRBD1 (5 bases). CDR3 length equals 11 residues. The V gene's germline CDR1 is MDHEN and CDR2 SYDVKM. V lost 5 bases and J lost 7, with 8 bases in between. CDR3 bases: TGTGCCAGCAGTAACAGGTTTGGCTACACCTTC. Translation gives CASSNRFGYTF.

This chain joins TRBV5-3 and TRBJ2-7, with unresolved D. TRBV5-3 is marked as an open reading frame, function uncertain. The CDR3 contains 12 residues. Trimming removed 3 bases at V and 7 bases at J, with 11 bases between. The CDR3 nucleotides are TGTGCCAGAAGCTGGACGCCCCTGGAGCAGTACTTC. It translates to CARSWTPLEQYF.

V gene TRBV4-1 combines with J gene TRBJ1-1; D perhaps matches TRBD1 (5 bases). Germline V gene sequence: CDR1 MGHRA, CDR2 YSYEKL. This CDR3 comprises 22 residues. V lost 3 bases to trimming and J lost 1 base, with 33 bases between them. The CDR3: CASSHPSGATDRKILKNTEAFF. DNA of the CDR3: TGCGCCAGCAGCCACCCCTCTGGGGCGACAGACAGAAAAATCCTCAAGAACACTGAAGCTTTCTTT.

The V call is TRBV7-2, the J call TRBJ2-1; D could derive from TRBD1 or TRBD2 (5 bases each). Germline V gene sequence: CDR1 SGHTA, CDR2 FQGNSA. The V end was cut by 0 bases, the J end by 15 bases, with 15 bases between. This CDR3 contains 13 residues. The CDR3 DNA sequence: TGTGCCAGCAGCTTAGCGCTACTTCCCGGGGCGTTCTTC. It codes for CASSLALLPGAFF.